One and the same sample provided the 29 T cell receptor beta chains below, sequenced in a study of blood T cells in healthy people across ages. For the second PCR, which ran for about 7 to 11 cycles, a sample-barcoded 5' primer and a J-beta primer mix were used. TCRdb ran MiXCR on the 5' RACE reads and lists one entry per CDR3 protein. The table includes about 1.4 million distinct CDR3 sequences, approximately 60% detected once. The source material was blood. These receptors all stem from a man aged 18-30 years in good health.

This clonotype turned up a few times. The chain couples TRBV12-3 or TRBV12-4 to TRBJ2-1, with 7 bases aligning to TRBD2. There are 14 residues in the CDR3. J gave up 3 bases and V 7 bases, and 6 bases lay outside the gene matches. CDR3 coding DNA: TGTGCCAGCATAGATAGGGACTACTACAATGAGCAGTTCTTC. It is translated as CASIDRDYYNEQFF.

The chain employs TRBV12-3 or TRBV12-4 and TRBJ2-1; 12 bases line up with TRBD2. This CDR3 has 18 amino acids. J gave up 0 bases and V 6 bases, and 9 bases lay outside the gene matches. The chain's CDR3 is CASRERTSGASSYNEQFF. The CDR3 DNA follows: TGTGCCAGCAGAGAAAGGACTAGCGGGGCATCCTCCTACAATGAGCAGTTCTTC.

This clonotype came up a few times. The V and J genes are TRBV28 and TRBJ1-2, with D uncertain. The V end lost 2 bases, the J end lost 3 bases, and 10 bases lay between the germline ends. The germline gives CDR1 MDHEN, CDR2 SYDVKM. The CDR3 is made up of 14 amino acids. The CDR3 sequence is CASSLAGFYYGYTF. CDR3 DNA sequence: TGTGCCAGCAGTTTAGCAGGATTTTACTATGGCTACACCTTC.

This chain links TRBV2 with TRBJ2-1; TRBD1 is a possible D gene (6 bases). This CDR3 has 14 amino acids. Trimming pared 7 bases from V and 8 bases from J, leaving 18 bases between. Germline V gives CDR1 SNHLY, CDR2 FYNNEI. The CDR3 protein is CASNSGRGRDEQFF. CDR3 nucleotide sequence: TGTGCCAGCAACTCGGGCAGGGGCAGGGATGAGCAGTTCTTC.

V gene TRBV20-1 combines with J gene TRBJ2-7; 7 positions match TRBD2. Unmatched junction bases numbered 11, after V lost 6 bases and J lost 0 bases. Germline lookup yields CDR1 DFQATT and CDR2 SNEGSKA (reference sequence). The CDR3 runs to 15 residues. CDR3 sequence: CSAHKSGVSSYEQYF. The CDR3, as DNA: TGCAGTGCCCATAAGAGCGGGGTTAGCTCCTACGAGCAGTACTTC.

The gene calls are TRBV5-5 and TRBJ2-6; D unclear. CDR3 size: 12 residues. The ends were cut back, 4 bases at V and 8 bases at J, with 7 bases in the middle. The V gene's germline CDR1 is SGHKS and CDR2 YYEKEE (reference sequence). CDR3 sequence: CASSPVSNVLTF. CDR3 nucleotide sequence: TGTGCCAGCAGCCCTGTCTCCAACGTCCTGACTTTC.

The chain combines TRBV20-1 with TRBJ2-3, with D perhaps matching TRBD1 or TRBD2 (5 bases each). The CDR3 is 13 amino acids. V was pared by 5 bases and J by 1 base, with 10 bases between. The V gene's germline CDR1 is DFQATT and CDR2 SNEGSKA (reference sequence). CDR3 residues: CSADSGRTDTQYF. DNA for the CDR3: TGCAGTGCTGACAGCGGCCGCACAGATACGCAGTATTTT.

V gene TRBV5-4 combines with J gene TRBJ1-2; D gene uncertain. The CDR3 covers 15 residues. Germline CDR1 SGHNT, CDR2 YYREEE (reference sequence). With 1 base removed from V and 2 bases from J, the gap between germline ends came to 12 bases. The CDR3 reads CASSLYGAGNYGYTF. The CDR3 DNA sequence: TGTGCCAGCAGCTTGTACGGAGCCGGGAACTATGGCTACACCTTC.

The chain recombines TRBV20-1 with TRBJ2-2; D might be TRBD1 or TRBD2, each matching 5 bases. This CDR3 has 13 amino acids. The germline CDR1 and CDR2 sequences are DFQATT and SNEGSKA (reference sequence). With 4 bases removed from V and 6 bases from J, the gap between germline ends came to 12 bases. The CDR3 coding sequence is TGCAGTGCTAATGGGGGAATCCCCGGGGAGCTGTTTTTT. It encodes CSANGGIPGELFF.

This CDR3 reads CSARKQVNTEAFF. The CDR3 nucleotides read TGCAGTGCTAGGAAGCAGGTTAACACTGAAGCTTTCTTT. The chain joins TRBV20-1 to TRBJ1-1; D is ambiguous. The length of the CDR3 is 13 residues. The V end lost 3 bases, the J end lost 2 bases, and 10 bases lay between the germline ends. CDR1 and CDR2 (germline): DFQATT, SNEGSKA (reference sequence).

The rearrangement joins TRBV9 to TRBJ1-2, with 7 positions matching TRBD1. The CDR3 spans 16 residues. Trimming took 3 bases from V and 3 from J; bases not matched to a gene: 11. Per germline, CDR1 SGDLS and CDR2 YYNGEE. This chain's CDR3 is CASSASYRGLDYGYTF. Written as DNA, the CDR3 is TGTGCCAGCAGCGCATCCTACAGGGGACTCGACTATGGCTACACCTTC.

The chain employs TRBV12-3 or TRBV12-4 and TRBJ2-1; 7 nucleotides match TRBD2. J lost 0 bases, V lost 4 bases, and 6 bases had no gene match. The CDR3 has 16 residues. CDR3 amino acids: CASSSFSGTSYNEQFF. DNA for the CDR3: TGTGCCAGCAGTTCCTTCAGCGGGACCTCCTACAATGAGCAGTTCTTC.

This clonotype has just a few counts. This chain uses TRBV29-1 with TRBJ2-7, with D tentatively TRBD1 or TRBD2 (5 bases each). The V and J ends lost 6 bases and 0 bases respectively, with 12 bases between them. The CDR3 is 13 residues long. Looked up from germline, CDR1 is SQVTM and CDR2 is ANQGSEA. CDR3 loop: CSVPRDDSYEQYF. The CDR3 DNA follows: TGCAGCGTCCCCCGGGACGACTCCTACGAGCAGTACTTC.

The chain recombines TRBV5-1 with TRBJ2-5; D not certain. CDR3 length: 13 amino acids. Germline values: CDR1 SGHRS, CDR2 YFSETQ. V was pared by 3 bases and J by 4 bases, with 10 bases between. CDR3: CASSWTVGETQYF. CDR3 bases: TGCGCCAGCAGCTGGACGGTCGGAGAGACCCAGTACTTC.

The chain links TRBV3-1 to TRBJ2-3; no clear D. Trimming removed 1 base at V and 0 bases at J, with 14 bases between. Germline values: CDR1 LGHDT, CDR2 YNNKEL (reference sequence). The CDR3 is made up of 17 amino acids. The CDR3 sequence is CASSQAKPFSSTDTQYF. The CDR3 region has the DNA TGTGCCAGCAGCCAAGCCAAGCCATTCTCTAGCACAGATACGCAGTATTTT.

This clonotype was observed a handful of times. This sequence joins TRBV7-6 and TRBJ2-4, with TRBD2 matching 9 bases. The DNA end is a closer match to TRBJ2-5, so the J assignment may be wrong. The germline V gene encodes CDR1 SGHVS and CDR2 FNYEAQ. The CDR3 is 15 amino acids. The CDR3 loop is CASSLELAGQETQYF. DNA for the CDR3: TGTGCCAGCAGCTTAGAACTAGCGGGCCAAGAGACCCAGTACTTC.

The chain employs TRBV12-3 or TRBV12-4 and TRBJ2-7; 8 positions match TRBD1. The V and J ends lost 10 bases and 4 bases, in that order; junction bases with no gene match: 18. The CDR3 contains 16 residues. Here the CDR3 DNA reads TGTGCCAACAGCCCAACCGGACAGGGCGCCCTTTACGAGCAGTACTTC. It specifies CANSPTGQGALYEQYF.

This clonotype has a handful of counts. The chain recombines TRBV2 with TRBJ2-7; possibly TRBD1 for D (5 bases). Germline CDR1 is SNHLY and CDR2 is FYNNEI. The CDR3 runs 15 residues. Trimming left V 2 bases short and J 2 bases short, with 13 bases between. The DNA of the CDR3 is TGTGCCAGCAGTGAACAGGGCAGGGATCCCTACGAGCAGTACTTC. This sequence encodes CASSEQGRDPYEQYF.

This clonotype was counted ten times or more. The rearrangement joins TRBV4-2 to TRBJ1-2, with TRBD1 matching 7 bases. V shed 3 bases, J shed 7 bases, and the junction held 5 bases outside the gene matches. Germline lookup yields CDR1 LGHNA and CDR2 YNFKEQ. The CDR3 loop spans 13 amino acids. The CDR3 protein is CASSHLQGPGYTF. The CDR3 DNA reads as TGTGCCAGCAGCCATTTACAGGGGCCTGGCTACACCTTC.

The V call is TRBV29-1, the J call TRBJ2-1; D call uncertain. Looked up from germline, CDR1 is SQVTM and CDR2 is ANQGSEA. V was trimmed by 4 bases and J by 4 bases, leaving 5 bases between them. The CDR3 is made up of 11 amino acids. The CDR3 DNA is TGCAGCGTTGTGGTGTACAATGAGCAGTTCTTC. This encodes CSVVVYNEQFF.

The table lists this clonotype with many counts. This CDR3 is CASSRLAELQETQYF. CDR3 nucleotides: TGTGCCAGCAGTAGACTAGCGGAGCTTCAAGAGACCCAGTACTTC. The V and J genes are TRBV6-2 or TRBV6-3 and TRBJ2-5, with TRBD2 matching over 9 bases. This CDR3 spans 15 amino acids. Germline loops: CDR1 MNHEY, CDR2 SVGEGT. Trimming took 5 bases from V and 2 from J; bases not matched to a gene: 6.

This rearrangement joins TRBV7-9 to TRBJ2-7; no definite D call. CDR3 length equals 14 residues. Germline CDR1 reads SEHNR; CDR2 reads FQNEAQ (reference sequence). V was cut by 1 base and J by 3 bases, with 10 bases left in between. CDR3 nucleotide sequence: TGTGCCAGCAGCTTAGGCATTGGGCTCTACGAGCAGTACTTC. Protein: CASSLGIGLYEQYF.

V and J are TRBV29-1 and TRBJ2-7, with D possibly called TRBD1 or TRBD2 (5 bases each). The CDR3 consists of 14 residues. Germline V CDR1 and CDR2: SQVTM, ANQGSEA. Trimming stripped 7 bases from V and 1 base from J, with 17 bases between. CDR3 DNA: TGCAGCGCTGGGTTCGGGACGGGATCCTACGAGCAGTACTTC. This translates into CSAGFGTGSYEQYF.

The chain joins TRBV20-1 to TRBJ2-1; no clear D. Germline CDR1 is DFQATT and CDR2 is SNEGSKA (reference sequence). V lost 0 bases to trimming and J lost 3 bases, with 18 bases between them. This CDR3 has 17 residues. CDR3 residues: CSAREISRRSLYNEQFF. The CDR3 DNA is TGCAGTGCTAGAGAGATTTCGCGGCGATCTCTCTACAATGAGCAGTTCTTC.

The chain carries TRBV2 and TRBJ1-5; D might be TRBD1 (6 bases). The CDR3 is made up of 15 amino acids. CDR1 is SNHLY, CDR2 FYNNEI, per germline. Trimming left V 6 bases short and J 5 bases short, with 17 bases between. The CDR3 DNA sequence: TGTGCCAGCAGCTCTCCACAGGGAATCGATCAGCCCCAGCATTTT. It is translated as CASSSPQGIDQPQHF.

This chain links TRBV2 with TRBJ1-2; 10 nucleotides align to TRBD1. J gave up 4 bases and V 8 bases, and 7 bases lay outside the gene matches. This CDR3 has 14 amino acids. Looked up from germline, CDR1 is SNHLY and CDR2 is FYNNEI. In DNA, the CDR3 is TGTGCCAGCGGGACAGGGGATCGGGCCTATGGCTACACCTTC. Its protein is CASGTGDRAYGYTF. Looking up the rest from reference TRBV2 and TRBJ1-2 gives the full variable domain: EPEVTQTPSHQVTQMGQEVILRCVPISNHLYFYWYRQILGQKVEFLVSFYNNEISEKSEIFDDQFSVERPDGSNFTLKIRSTKLEDSAMYFCASGTGDRAYGYTFGSGTRLTVV.

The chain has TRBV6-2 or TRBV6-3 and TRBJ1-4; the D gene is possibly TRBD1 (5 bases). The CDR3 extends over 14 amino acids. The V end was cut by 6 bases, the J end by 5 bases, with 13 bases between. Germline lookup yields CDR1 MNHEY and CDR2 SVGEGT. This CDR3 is CASSYIGENEKLFF. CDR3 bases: TGTGCCAGCAGCTACATAGGGGAAAATGAAAAACTGTTTTTT.

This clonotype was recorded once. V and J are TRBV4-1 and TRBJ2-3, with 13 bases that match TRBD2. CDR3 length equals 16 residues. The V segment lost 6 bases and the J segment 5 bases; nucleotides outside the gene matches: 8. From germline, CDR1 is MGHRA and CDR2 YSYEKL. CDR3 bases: TGCGCCAGCAGTATCTACAGGACTAGCGGGAGAGATACGCAGTATTTT. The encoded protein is CASSIYRTSGRDTQYF.

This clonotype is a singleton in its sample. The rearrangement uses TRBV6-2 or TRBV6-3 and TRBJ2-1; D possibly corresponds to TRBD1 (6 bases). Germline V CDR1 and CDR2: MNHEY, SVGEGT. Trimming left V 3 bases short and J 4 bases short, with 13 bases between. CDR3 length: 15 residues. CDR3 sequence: CASSYSTGKYNEQFF. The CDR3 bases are TGTGCCAGCAGTTATAGCACAGGGAAGTACAATGAGCAGTTCTTC.